Listed below are T cell receptor beta chains from one sample, sequenced in a study of T cell clonotyping in hematopoietic cell transplantation. Profiling relied on immunoSEQ multiplex PCR, and the TCRdb table lists in-frame clones only, not all of them. The sample has about 6,700 clones, around a third seen once; the top ten hold around a fifth. This sample comprised peripheral blood mononuclear cells, obtained 30 days after allogeneic stem cell transplant. The source is a female patient aged 60 or older who had an allogeneic stem cell transplant, so the T cells may come from the graft donor. Some clones in this sample may be carry-over from other donors' samples. The CDR3 runs from the conserved cysteine through the conserved F or W. The D gene is left open where the match is weak. Size values are once, few and many counts, or a class for expanded clones, and some rows have none.

TRBD2 | TRBJ2-1 | few | TRBV4-1 | CASTRSLAGLNEQFF | TGCGCCAGCACCCGGTCGCTAGCGGGTTTGAATGAGCAGTTCTTC
NA | TRBJ1-1 | few | TRBV29-1 | CSVVQDPVSTEAFF | TGCAGCGTTGTCCAGGACCCCGTTAGCACTGAAGCTTTCTTT
NA | TRBJ1-2 | NA | TRBV30 | CAWSTGRDDYTYGYTF | TGTGCCTGGAGTACCGGGCGTGACGATTATACCTATGGCTACACCTTC
NA | TRBJ2-5 | NA | TRBV9 | CASSVGNGGGQETQYF | TGTGCCAGCAGCGTAGGTAACGGGGGCGGCCAAGAGACCCAGTACTTC
NA | TRBJ2-7 | NA | TRBV14 | CASSLRKAASYEQYF | TGTGCCAGCAGCCTACGGAAAGCTGCATCCTACGAGCAGTACTTC
NA | TRBJ1-5 | NA | TRBV5-6 | CASSFRTGRSNQPQHF | TGTGCCAGCAGCTTTCGAACAGGTAGGAGCAATCAGCCCCAGCATTTT
NA | TRBJ2-6 | NA | TRBV9 | CASSVDALLGANVLTF | TGTGCCAGCAGCGTAGATGCCTTACTGGGGGCCAACGTCCTGACTTTC
TRBD1 | TRBJ2-7 | NA | TRBV25-1 | CASSTRQGGEQYF | TGTGCCAGCAGTACAAGACAGGGGGGCGAGCAGTACTTC
TRBD1 | TRBJ1-5 | NA | TRBV19 | CASSTGTEDHPQHF | TGTGCCAGTAGTACCGGGACAGAGGATCATCCCCAGCATTTT
NA | TRBJ1-2 | NA | TRBV6-1 | CASSEGPGKDYGYTF | TGTGCCAGCAGTGAGGGACCTGGCAAAGACTATGGCTACACCTTC
TRBD2 | TRBJ2-7 | NA | TRBV7-6 | CASSLAANSGTGGAYEQYF | TGTGCCAGCAGCTTAGCGGCCAATTCCGGGACTGGGGGGGCCTACGAGCAGTACTTC
TRBD2 | TRBJ2-3 | few | TRBV30 | CAKDIGGTGDTQYF | TGTGCCAAGGATATCGGGGGGACCGGGGATACGCAGTATTTT
NA | TRBJ2-7 | NA | TRBV27 | CASSLVRTGEQYF | TGTGCCAGCAGTTTGGTGCGGACGGGCGAGCAGTACTTC
TRBD1 | TRBJ2-3 | NA | TRBV6-5 | CASSRDSLTDTQYF | TGTGCCAGCTCCCGGGACAGCCTCACAGATACGCAGTATTTT
NA | TRBJ1-1 | NA | TRBV25-1 | CASSESGVREAFF | TGTGCCAGCAGTGAGTCGGGGGTTCGTGAAGCTTTCTTT
NA | TRBJ2-6 | few | TRBV9 | CASSDPGAGSGEGANVLTF | TGTGCCAGCAGCGACCCTGGGGCAGGGTCAGGGGAGGGGGCCAACGTCCTGACTTTC
NA | TRBJ2-7 | NA | TRBV5-6 | CASSPKLGYEQYF | TGTGCCAGCAGCCCGAAACTAGGCTACGAGCAGTACTTC
NA | TRBJ1-4 | NA | TRBV30 | CAWSVQPLNEKLFF | TGTGCCTGGAGTGTACAGCCGCTGAATGAAAAACTGTTTTTT
NA | TRBJ1-1 | few | TRBV25-1 | CASSVGLNTEAFF | TGTGCCAGCAGTGTTGGCCTCAACACTGAAGCTTTCTTT
NA | TRBJ1-2 | NA | TRBV6-1 | CASSEKPGSQWGAYGYTF | TGTGCCAGCAGTGAAAAGCCGGGATCCCAGTGGGGGGCTTATGGCTACACCTTC
TRBD1 | TRBJ1-2 | few | TRBV6-5 | CASSYSRGLGGYTF | TGTGCCAGCAGTTACTCGAGGGGGCTGGGTGGCTACACCTTC
NA | TRBJ1-5 | few | TRBV30 | CAWSADSNQPQHF | TGTGCCTGGAGTGCGGACAGCAATCAGCCCCAGCATTTT
TRBD1 | TRBJ1-5 | few | TRBV30 | CAWSRTGQGNQPQHF | TGTGCCTGGAGTAGAACTGGACAGGGGAATCAGCCCCAGCATTTT
TRBD1 | TRBJ1-5 | NA | TRBV30 | CAWSRQGASQPQHF | TGTGCCTGGAGTCGACAGGGGGCGAGTCAGCCCCAGCATTTT
NA | TRBJ2-3 | NA | TRBV30 | CAWSVTGTDTQYF | TGTGCCTGGAGTGTAACAGGGACAGATACGCAGTATTTT
TRBD1 | TRBJ1-2 | few | TRBV6-5 | CASCKNRGVYGYTF | TGTGCCAGCTGTAAGAACAGGGGTGTCTATGGCTACACCTTC
NA | TRBJ2-7 | NA | TRBV27 | CASSTPGAGAYEQYF | TGTGCCAGCAGTACGCCGGGGGCGGGGGCCTACGAGCAGTACTTC
TRBD1 | TRBJ1-5 | once | TRBV30 | CAWSDGQGGNQPQHF | TGTGCCTGGAGTGACGGACAGGGGGGCAATCAGCCCCAGCATTTT
TRBD1 | TRBJ2-7 | NA | TRBV30 | CAWSVDRGSGEQYF | TGTGCCTGGAGTGTCGACAGGGGATCGGGCGAGCAGTACTTC
TRBD1 | TRBJ2-7 | few | TRBV28 | CASSIGQGYEQYF | TGTGCCAGCAGTATCGGACAGGGGTACGAGCAGTACTTC
NA | TRBJ1-2 | NA | TRBV30 | CAWGDTTTTF | TGTGCCTGGGGGGACACGACTACCACCTTC
TRBD2 | TRBJ2-7 | NA | TRBV29-1 | CSVEALAGRTYEQYF | TGCAGCGTCGAGGCGCTAGCGGGCAGGACCTACGAGCAGTACTTC
TRBD1 | TRBJ1-4 | NA | TRBV30 | CAWSSGTGDEKLFF | TGTGCCTGGAGCTCCGGGACAGGGGATGAAAAACTGTTTTTT
NA | TRBJ1-2 | few | TRBV6-5 | CASVGPYGYTF | TGTGCCAGTGTTGGTCCCTATGGCTACACCTTC
NA | TRBJ2-7 | NA | TRBV6-5 | CASSPQGDEQYF | TGTGCCAGCAGTCCCCAAGGGGACGAGCAGTACTTC
TRBD2 | TRBJ2-2 | few | TRBV5-6 | CASTSSGGAAGELFF | TGTGCCAGCACCTCTAGCGGGGGGGCCGCCGGGGAGCTGTTTTTT